This T cell receptor beta chain originates from a study of shared clonotypes between healthy human individuals. Across the study: Sampling drew on donors who were a couple of women and a few men aged 18 to 49. Regarding the study as a whole: Sorted-subset samples were not fully sequenced, rarefaction indicated. Approximately 5.4% of naive CD4 clonotypes were common to a few donors.

This CDR3 is built from 14 residues. Trimming removed 4 bases from V and 3 bases from J, with 14 bases in between. Per germline, CDR1 SGHNT and CDR2 YYREEE (reference sequence). In the original workflow: Filtering was not the same, since immunoSEQ gave junction-only sequences without quality scores. Data came from immunoSEQ multiplex PCR; TCRdb stores just in-frame clones and leaves some out. V, J and clone size are taken as reported in that table, and D and trimming were inferred from the DNA itself. The repertoire holds about 1.5 million clones, more than 95% seen once, with roughly 1.2% in the top ten. A note on this clone: Its target is unknown.

The chain uses TRBV5-4 and TRBJ2-7, with D perhaps matching TRBD1 (6 bases). The receptor was derived from a man aged 30-40 years in good health. Sample: naive CD4+ T cells sorted from blood. Described subset: CD45RA+ positively selected. The CDR3 region is CASSLAGTHYEQYF. The CDR3 DNA is TGTGCCAGCAGCCTGGCCGGGACACACTACGAGCAGTACTTC. Looking up the rest from reference TRBV5-4 and TRBJ2-7 gives the full variable domain: ETGVTQSPTHLIKTRGQQVTLRCSSQSGHNTVSWYQQALGQGPQFIFQYYREEENGRGNFPPRFSGLQFPNYSSELNVNALELDDSALYLCASSLAGTHYEQYFGPGTRLTVT.